This section outlines one T cell receptor (beta chain) sequence together with its context. The data are from a study of shared clonotypes between healthy human individuals. Here immunoSEQ multiplex PCR was the method, and the copy in TCRdb shows in-frame clones only, minus some. The sample holds hundreds of thousands of clones, about 85% seen once. The V and J ends lost 2 bases and 3 bases, in that order; junction bases with no gene match: 3. The V gene's germline CDR1 is KGHSH and CDR2 LQKENI. The CDR3 extends over 14 amino acids. The clonotype comes from a woman aged 40 to 50 in good health. Some clones in this sample may be carry-over from other donors' samples. The specimen sequenced was PBMCs. The chain links TRBV18 to TRBJ2-7, with 8 bases identical to TRBD2. The CDR3, as DNA: TGTGCCAGCTCACCAAATCGGGAGGGCTACGAGCAGTACTTC. This sequence encodes CASSPNREGYEQYF.